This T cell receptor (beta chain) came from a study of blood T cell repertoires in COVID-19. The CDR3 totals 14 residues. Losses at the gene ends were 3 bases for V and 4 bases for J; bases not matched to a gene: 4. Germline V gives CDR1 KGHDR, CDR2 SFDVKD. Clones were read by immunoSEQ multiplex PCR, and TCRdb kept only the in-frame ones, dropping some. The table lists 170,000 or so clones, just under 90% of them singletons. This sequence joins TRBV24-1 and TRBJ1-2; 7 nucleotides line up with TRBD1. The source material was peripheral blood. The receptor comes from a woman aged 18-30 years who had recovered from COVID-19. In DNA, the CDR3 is TGTGCCACCAGTGATAAGACAGGGTTCTATGGCTACACCTTC. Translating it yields CATSDKTGFYGYTF.